Sequencing of this T cell receptor (beta chain) was carried out in a study of molecular identifiers for immune sequencing clone quantification. TCR libraries were built in bulk with a published protocol and specific TCR primers. TCRdb reprocessed the PCR reads with MiXCR, giving one entry per CDR3 protein. The sample carries 350,000 or so distinct CDR3 sequences, about a fifth recorded once. This clonotype was seen repeatedly, ten times or more. This CDR3 comprises 14 residues. V lost 2 bases, J lost 4 bases, and 12 bases lay in between. Germline values: CDR1 SGHKS, CDR2 YYEKEE (reference sequence). The source of this sequence is a human donor in good health. Some libraries in this study had Jurkat cell RNA spiked in. The chain recombines TRBV5-5 with TRBJ2-5; D remains ambiguous. Input material: naive CD8+ T cells from blood, with Jurkat cell RNA spiked in. Subset reported: FACS-sorted CD8+CD4-CCR7+CD45RA+ naive T cells. In nucleotides, the CDR3 is TGTGCCAGCAGCTTCGGACCGAGTACAGAGACCCAGTACTTC. It is translated as CASSFGPSTETQYF.